Following are 13 T cell receptor beta chains from one sample sequenced in a study of control samples from healthy donors and cancer patients. Here immunoSEQ multiplex PCR was the method, and the copy in TCRdb shows in-frame clones only, minus some. The sample holds about 120,000 clones, 80% to 90% seen once. Sequenced sample: PBMCs. These receptor sequences come from a woman aged 45-59 years with colorectal cancer.

There are many counts of this clone. The chain couples TRBV6-5 to TRBJ2-7, with D perhaps matching TRBD2 (5 bases). Germline CDR1 is MNHEY and CDR2 is SVGAGI. The CDR3 length is 14 residues. V gave up 7 bases and J gave up 8 bases, with 21 bases separating them. The CDR3 reads CASTKEGSPTKQYF. The CDR3 nucleotides are TGTGCCAGCACGAAAGAGGGTAGCCCTACGAAGCAGTACTTC.

V usage is TRBV19 and J usage is TRBJ2-7, with D hard to call. Trimming removed 5 bases from V and 3 bases from J, with 11 bases in between. This CDR3 has 13 residues. Germline loops: CDR1 LNHDA, CDR2 SQIVND (reference sequence). Written as DNA, the CDR3 is TGTGCCAGTAGTCTCCGAGAAAGCTACGAGCAGTACTTC. As protein: CASSLRESYEQYF.

The rearrangement uses TRBV29-1 and TRBJ1-1; 8 nucleotides align to TRBD1. In germline, CDR1 is SQVTM, CDR2 ANQGSEA. This CDR3 has 12 amino acids. With 5 bases clipped from V and 5 bases from J, the junction kept 4 bases outside the gene matches. In nucleotides, the CDR3 is TGCAGCGTTACAGGGGGGTTTACTGAAGCTTTCTTT. Its protein is CSVTGGFTEAFF.

The chain recombines TRBV2 with TRBJ2-5; D not certain. V was trimmed by 6 bases and J by 4 bases, leaving 9 bases between them. There are 12 residues in the CDR3. Germline V CDR1 and CDR2: SNHLY, FYNNEI. The CDR3: CASRVIGETQYF. CDR3 DNA: TGTGCCAGCAGGGTGATAGGAGAGACCCAGTACTTC.

Only a few counts were recorded for this clone. The chain combines TRBV6-6 with TRBJ2-7; 7 positions match TRBD1. The germline V gene has CDR1 MNHNY and CDR2 SVGAGI (reference sequence). The CDR3 totals 16 residues. The J segment lost 3 bases and the V segment lost 2 bases, leaving 10 bases of the junction unmatched. The CDR3 reads CASSYLSTGKSYEQYF. In nucleotides, the CDR3 is TGTGCCAGCAGTTACCTATCGACAGGGAAAAGCTACGAGCAGTACTTC.

The V gene is TRBV18, the J gene TRBJ1-4; no clear D gene. The CDR3 is made up of 15 amino acids. Germline CDR1 reads KGHSH; CDR2 reads LQKENI. V was clipped by 1 base and J by 5 bases, with 11 bases between them. For the CDR3, the DNA is TGTGCCAGCTCACCACGAGAGCAGCACAATGAAAAACTGTTTTTT. This sequence encodes CASSPREQHNEKLFF.

The count of this clone is one. This rearrangement joins TRBV10-3 to TRBJ2-1, with D perhaps TRBD2 (5 bases). CDR1 is ENHRY, CDR2 SYGVKD, per germline. This CDR3 has 15 amino acids. V was clipped by 0 bases and J by 1 base, with 7 bases between them. DNA of the CDR3: TGTGCCATCAGTGAGTCAGCGGCATCCTACAATGAGCAGTTCTTC. The encoded protein is CAISESAASYNEQFF.

This chain connects TRBV29-1 to TRBJ1-3; tentatively, D is TRBD1 (5 bases). Germline V gene data show CDR1 as SQVTM and CDR2 as ANQGSEA. The CDR3 is 12 residues long. V lost 4 bases, J lost 4 bases, and 8 bases lay in between. The DNA for the CDR3 is TGCAGCGTTGGCGGGGGAGGAAACACCATATATTTT. This encodes CSVGGGGNTIYF.

The chain has TRBV10-1 and TRBJ2-3; TRBD2 matches 12 bases. J lost 5 bases, V lost 5 bases, and 11 bases had no gene match. Looked up from germline, CDR1 is WNHNN and CDR2 is SYGVQD (reference sequence). The CDR3 has 17 residues. The CDR3 spells CASSIDPSGGAIDTQYF. The CDR3 DNA reads TGCGCCAGCAGTATCGATCCTAGCGGGGGGGCTATAGATACGCAGTATTTT.

The chain recombines TRBV19 with TRBJ2-2; TRBD1 might be the D (5 bases). This CDR3 is 17 amino acids long. Looked up from germline, CDR1 is LNHDA and CDR2 is SQIVND (reference sequence). The V end lost 3 bases, the J end lost 0 bases, and 14 bases lay between the germline ends. Here the CDR3 DNA reads TGTGCCAGTAGTATCCTCGGGCAGGGTGCGAACACCGGGGAGCTGTTTTTT. This codes for CASSILGQGANTGELFF.

This clone was counted a single time. V gene TRBV5-1 combines with J gene TRBJ2-2; D not resolved. Between the trimmed V and J ends, which lost 1 base and 4 bases, there was a span of 11 bases. Germline V gene sequence: CDR1 SGHRS, CDR2 YFSETQ. This CDR3 is 15 amino acids long. Here the CDR3 reads CASSLLSSTTGELFF. The DNA of the CDR3 is TGCGCCAGCAGCTTGCTGTCCTCGACCACCGGGGAGCTGTTTTTT.

The genes are TRBV19 and TRBJ2-7; TRBD2 might be the D (6 bases). Trimming cost V 6 bases and J 4 bases, with 22 bases left between them. Germline CDR1 and CDR2: LNHDA and SQIVND (reference sequence). The CDR3 extends over 16 amino acids. The DNA of the CDR3 is TGTGCCAGTAGCTCGGGTCCCCGGGGGAATCGGTACGAGCAGTACTTC. Its translation is CASSSGPRGNRYEQYF.

This chain joins TRBV3-1 (or the pseudogene TRBV3-2) and TRBJ1-2; D is uncertain. The germline CDR1 and CDR2 sequences are LGHDT and YNNKEL (reference sequence). V lost 1 base and J lost 7, with 10 bases in between. The CDR3 sequence is 13 residues long. The DNA for the CDR3 is TGTGCCAGCAGCCAAGGGTACGACTTTGGCTACACCTTC. Its protein is CASSQGYDFGYTF.